These 11 T cell receptor beta chains originate from one sample sequenced in a study of blood T cell repertoires in COVID-19. This table comes from immunoSEQ multiplex PCR, and its TCRdb copy is limited to in-frame clones, with some not included. The table shows under 130,000 clones, with more than 80% occurring only once. Sequenced material: peripheral blood. The receptors here all came from a human donor in a cohort sampled during active COVID-19.

The table lists this clone with a few counts. This chain uses TRBV19 with TRBJ1-1; 7 bases match TRBD1. This CDR3 region has 15 residues. Germline V CDR1 and CDR2: LNHDA, SQIVND (reference sequence). The V and J ends lost 4 bases and 5 bases, in that order; junction bases with no gene match: 10. The CDR3: CASSTGDRATTEAFF. CDR3 nucleotides: TGTGCCAGTAGTACTGGCGACAGGGCGACTACTGAAGCTTTCTTT.

This clone was seen once. This chain uses TRBV11-2 with TRBJ1-5; TRBD1 matches at 7 bases. Germline V gene sequence: CDR1 SGHAT, CDR2 FQNNGV. The ends lost 5 bases at V and 3 bases at J; junction bases unmatched: 7. This CDR3 region has 15 residues. The CDR3 DNA reads TGTGCCAGCAGCCCCACAGGGGCGTACAATCAGCCCCAGCATTTT. This translates into CASSPTGAYNQPQHF.

This clone was seen a few times. The chain joins TRBV5-1 to TRBJ1-6; D gene ambiguous. This CDR3 spans 16 amino acids. The germline CDR1 and CDR2 sequences are SGHRS and YFSETQ. The V gene lost 0 bases and the J gene lost 7 bases, with 14 bases spanning the gap. CDR3 DNA: TGCGCCAGCAGCTTGGTGGAGCGCAGTCCAAATTCACCCCTCCACTTT. This gives the protein CASSLVERSPNSPLHF.

The V gene is TRBV9, the J gene TRBJ2-2, with D perhaps matching TRBD1 (6 bases). V lost 0 bases and J 6 bases, leaving 9 bases between the germline ends. Per the germline V gene, CDR1 is SGDLS and CDR2 is YYNGEE. This CDR3 is built from 14 residues. For the CDR3, the DNA is TGTGCCAGCAGCGTAGGTGGGGGCTCCGGGGAGCTGTTTTTT. Its protein is CASSVGGGSGELFF.

The V call is TRBV7-2, the J call TRBJ2-7, with 10 nucleotides matching TRBD2. Germline loops: CDR1 SGHTA, CDR2 FQGNSA. CDR3 length: 14 residues. The junction had 3 bases not matched to a gene; V was cut back by 5 bases and J by 2 bases. CDR3 nucleotides: TGTGCCAGCAGCCCTAGCGGGGGTCCCTACGAGCAGTACTTC. The encoded protein is CASSPSGGPYEQYF.

The chain carries TRBV7-2 and TRBJ1-3, with D possibly TRBD1 on 6 matching bases. V was pared by 5 bases and J by 2 bases, with 10 bases between. From germline, CDR1 is SGHTA and CDR2 FQGNSA. The CDR3 extends over 14 amino acids. Here the CDR3 reads CASSVTGTGNTIYF. Written as DNA, the CDR3 is TGTGCCAGCAGCGTTACAGGGACTGGAAACACCATATATTTT.

The rearrangement joins TRBV20-1 to TRBJ2-1; 8 positions agree with TRBD1. Germline V gene lookup returns CDR1 DFQATT and CDR2 SNEGSKA (reference sequence). The ends lost 5 bases at V and 4 bases at J; junction bases unmatched: 4. The CDR3 loop spans 13 amino acids. In DNA form, the CDR3 reads TGCAGTGCTTGTGACAGGGGTTACAATGAGCAGTTCTTC. It is translated as CSACDRGYNEQFF.

A single count supports this clone. The chain employs TRBV2 and TRBJ2-3; TRBD2 is a possible D gene (5 bases). CDR3 length: 15 residues. V was shortened by 4 bases and J by 3 bases, with 14 bases between the two germline ends. Germline CDR1 reads SNHLY; CDR2 reads FYNNEI. The CDR3 nucleotides read TGTGCCAGCAGTGTCACGGGGATAAGTACAGATACGCAGTATTTT. This translates into CASSVTGISTDTQYF. Together with reference TRBV2 and TRBJ2-3, the CDR3 gives the full variable domain: EPEVTQTPSHQVTQMGQEVILRCVPISNHLYFYWYRQILGQKVEFLVSFYNNEISEKSEIFDDQFSVERPDGSNFTLKIRSTKLEDSAMYFCASSVTGISTDTQYFGPGTRLTVL.

This clone was found once. The junction does not match germline at one end; this may be a read error. The CDR3 nucleotides read TGTGCCAGCAGACTAGCGGGGGGGCCATTTTCGGCCTCGGTCTTC. Translating gives CASRLAGGPFSASVF. The chain links TRBV6-5 to TRBJ2-1; TRBD2 aligns across 13 bases. From germline, CDR1 is MNHEY and CDR2 SVGAGI. This CDR3 spans 15 amino acids.

The chain is built from TRBV4-2 and TRBJ1-6; possible D gene TRBD1, 6 bases. With 2 bases removed from V and 6 bases from J, the gap between germline ends came to 14 bases. CDR3 length: 16 residues. Looked up from germline, CDR1 is LGHNA and CDR2 is YNFKEQ. In DNA form, the CDR3 reads TGTGCCAGCAGCCAATTTGCAGGGGTTAGTAATTCACCCCTCCACTTT. Amino acids: CASSQFAGVSNSPLHF.

The chain recombines TRBV3-1 (or the pseudogene TRBV3-2) with TRBJ1-2; D perhaps matches TRBD1 (5 bases). The V end was cut by 1 base, the J end by 2 bases, with 8 bases between. The CDR3 contains 14 residues. The germline CDR1 and CDR2 sequences are LGHDT and YNNKEL (reference sequence). The CDR3 spells CASSQGAGNYGYTF. The CDR3, as DNA: TGTGCCAGCAGCCAAGGCGCAGGGAACTATGGCTACACCTTC.